This T cell receptor (beta chain) was sequenced in a study of cytomegalovirus exposure and HLA in healthy donors. The study's findings and limits: Sequencing artifact likely explains a cluster of highly shared sequence variants.

Germline V gene lookup returns CDR1 SGHRS and CDR2 YFSETQ. The CDR3 has 15 residues. Germline trimming cut 4 bases from V and 3 bases from J; bases unmatched to any gene: 4. 60 Vbeta and 13 Jbeta primers were used in PCR. Profiling relied on immunoSEQ multiplex PCR, and the TCRdb table lists in-frame clones only, not all of them. The sample shows some 110,000 clones, and around 2.2% sits with its ten largest clones. As to this clone: Its antigen remains unknown.

V gene TRBV5-1 combines with J gene TRBJ2-1, with 10 bases aligning to TRBD2. Sequencing was carried out using PBMCs. The clonotype was recovered from a middle-aged man in good health and CMV-seronegative. CDR3 sequence: CASSLAGENYNEQFF. The CDR3 region has the DNA TGCGCCAGCAGCCTAGCGGGAGAGAACTACAATGAGCAGTTCTTC.